This entry concerns a single T cell receptor beta chain. Its antigen is still unknown. Sequencing was performed with immunoSEQ multiplex PCR; in TCRdb, only in-frame clones are kept and a portion is missing. Counted here are hundreds of thousands of clones, approximately 90% occurring once; the ten biggest clones make up roughly 0.83%. The V end lost 5 bases, the J end lost 3 bases, and 3 bases lay between the germline ends. CDR3 length: 11 residues. The germline CDR1 and CDR2 sequences are MNHNS and SASEGT. These data belong to a study of cytomegalovirus exposure and HLA in healthy donors. Study overall: The platform used for the 120 or so validation repertoires matched that of the roughly 700 first-cohort repertoires, a later analysis reported. Study-level results: A classifier reportedly called cytomegalovirus status with high sensitivity and specificity. It was approximately 160 TCR beta chains that were listed as cytomegalovirus-associated. Among TCR sequences, most were rare, though some public TCRs appeared in many donors.

The sequence was collected from a woman younger than 30 in good health and CMV-seronegative. This chain uses TRBV6-1 with TRBJ2-3; D gene ambiguous. The material sequenced was PBMCs. The CDR3 is CASSPTDTQYF. Written as DNA, the CDR3 is TGTGCCAGCAGTCCGACAGATACGCAGTATTTT.